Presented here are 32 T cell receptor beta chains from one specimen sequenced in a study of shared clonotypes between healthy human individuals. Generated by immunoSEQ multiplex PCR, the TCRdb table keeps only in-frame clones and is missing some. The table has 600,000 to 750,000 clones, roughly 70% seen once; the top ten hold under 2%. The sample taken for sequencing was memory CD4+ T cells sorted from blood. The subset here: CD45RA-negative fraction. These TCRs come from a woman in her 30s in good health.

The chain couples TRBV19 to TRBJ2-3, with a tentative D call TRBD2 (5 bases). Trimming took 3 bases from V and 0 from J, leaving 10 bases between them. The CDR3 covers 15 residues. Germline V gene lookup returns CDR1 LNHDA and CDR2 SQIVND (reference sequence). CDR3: CASSIRAVSTDTQYF. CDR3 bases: TGTGCCAGTAGTATTCGAGCGGTTAGCACAGATACGCAGTATTTT.

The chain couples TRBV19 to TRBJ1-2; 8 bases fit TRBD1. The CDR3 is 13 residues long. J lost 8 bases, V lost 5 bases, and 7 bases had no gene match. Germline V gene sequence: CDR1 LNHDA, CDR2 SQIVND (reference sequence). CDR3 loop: CASSRDRIEGYTF. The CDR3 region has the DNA TGTGCCAGTAGTCGGGACAGGATCGAGGGCTACACCTTC.

The CDR3 region has the DNA TGCGCCAGCAGCTTGGGGACCGACGCTAACTATGGCTACACCTTC. Translating gives CASSLGTDANYGYTF. The V call is TRBV5-1, the J call TRBJ1-2; D not resolved. V lost 0 bases to trimming and J lost 0 bases, with 9 bases between them. Germline lookup yields CDR1 SGHRS and CDR2 YFSETQ. The CDR3 is made up of 15 amino acids.

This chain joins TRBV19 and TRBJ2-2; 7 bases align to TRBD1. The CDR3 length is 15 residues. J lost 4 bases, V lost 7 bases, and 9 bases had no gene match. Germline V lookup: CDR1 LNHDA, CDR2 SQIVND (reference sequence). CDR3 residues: CASIFQTGSTGELFF. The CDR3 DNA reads TGTGCCAGTATTTTCCAGACAGGGTCCACCGGGGAGCTGTTTTTT.

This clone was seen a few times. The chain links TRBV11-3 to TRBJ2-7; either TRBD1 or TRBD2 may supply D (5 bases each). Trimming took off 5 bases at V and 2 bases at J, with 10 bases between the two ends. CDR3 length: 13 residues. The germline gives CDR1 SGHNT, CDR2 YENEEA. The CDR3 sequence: CASSPRDPYEQYF. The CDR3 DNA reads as TGTGCCAGCAGCCCCCGGGACCCCTACGAGCAGTACTTC.

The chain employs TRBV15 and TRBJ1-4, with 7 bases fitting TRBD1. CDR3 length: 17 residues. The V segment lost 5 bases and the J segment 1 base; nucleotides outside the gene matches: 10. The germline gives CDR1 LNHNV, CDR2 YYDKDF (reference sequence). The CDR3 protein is CATSFDRAAGTNEKLFF. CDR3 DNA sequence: TGTGCCACCAGCTTCGACAGGGCGGCTGGAACTAATGAAAAACTGTTTTTT.

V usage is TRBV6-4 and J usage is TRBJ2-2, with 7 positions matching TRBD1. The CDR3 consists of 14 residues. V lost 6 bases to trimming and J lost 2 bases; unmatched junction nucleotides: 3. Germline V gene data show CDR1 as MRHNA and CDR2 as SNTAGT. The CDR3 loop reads CASRRQGNTGELFF. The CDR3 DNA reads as TGTGCCAGCAGACGACAGGGAAACACCGGGGAGCTGTTTTTT.

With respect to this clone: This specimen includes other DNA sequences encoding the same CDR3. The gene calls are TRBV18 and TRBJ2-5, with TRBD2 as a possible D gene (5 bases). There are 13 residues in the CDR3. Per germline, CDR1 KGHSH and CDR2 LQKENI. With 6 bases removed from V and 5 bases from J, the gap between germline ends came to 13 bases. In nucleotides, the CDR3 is TGTGCCAGCTCGTTAGGACTTAGTGAGACCCAGTACTTC. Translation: CASSLGLSETQYF.

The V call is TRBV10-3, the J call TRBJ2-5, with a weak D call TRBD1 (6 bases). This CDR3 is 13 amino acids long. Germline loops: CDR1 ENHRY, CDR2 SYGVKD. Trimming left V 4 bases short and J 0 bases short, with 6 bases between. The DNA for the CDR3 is TGTGCCATCAGTGGGGACAACCAAGAGACCCAGTACTTC. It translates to CAISGDNQETQYF.

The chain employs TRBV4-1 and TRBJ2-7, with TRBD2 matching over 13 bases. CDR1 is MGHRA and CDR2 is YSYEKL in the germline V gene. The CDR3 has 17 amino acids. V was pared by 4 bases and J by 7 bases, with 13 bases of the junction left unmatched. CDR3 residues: CASSRSGLAGPGGEQYF. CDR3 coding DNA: TGCGCCAGCAGCCGGTCGGGACTAGCGGGACCCGGAGGGGAGCAGTACTTC.

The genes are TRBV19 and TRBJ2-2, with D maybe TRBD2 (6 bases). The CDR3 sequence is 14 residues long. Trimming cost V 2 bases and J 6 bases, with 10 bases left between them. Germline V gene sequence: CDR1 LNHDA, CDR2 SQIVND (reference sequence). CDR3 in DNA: TGTGCCAGTAGTATATTAGGAGGGCCCGGGGAGCTGTTTTTT. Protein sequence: CASSILGGPGELFF.

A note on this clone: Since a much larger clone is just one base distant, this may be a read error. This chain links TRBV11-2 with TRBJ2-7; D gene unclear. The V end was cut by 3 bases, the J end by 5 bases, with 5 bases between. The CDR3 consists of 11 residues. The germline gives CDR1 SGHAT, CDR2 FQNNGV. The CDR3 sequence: CASSFYHEQYF. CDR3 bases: TGTGCCAGCAGCTTCTACCACGAGCAGTACTTC.

In DNA, the CDR3 is TGCGCCAGCAGCTTAGGCTTTCAGGGTTCTGGGGGGGACGAGCAGTACTTC. Translating it yields CASSLGFQGSGGDEQYF. J is TRBJ2-7 and V is TRBV5-1; TRBD2 matches at 7 bases. Germline-derived CDR1 and CDR2 are SGHRS and YFSETQ. This CDR3 has 17 residues. After removal of 2 bases from V and 5 bases from J, the junction contained 16 bases not matched to a gene.

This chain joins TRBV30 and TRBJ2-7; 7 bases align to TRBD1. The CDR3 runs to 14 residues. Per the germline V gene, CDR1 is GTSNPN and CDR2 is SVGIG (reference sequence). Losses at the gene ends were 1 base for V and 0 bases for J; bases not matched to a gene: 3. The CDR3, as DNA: TGTGCCTGGAGTGACGCAGGGGGCTCCTACGAGCAGTACTTC. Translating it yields CAWSDAGGSYEQYF.

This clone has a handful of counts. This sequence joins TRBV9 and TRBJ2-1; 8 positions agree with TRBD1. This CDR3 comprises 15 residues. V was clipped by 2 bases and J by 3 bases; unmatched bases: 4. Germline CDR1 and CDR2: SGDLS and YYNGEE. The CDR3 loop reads CASSVLQGGYNEQFF. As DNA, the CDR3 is TGTGCCAGCAGCGTTTTACAGGGGGGCTACAATGAGCAGTTCTTC. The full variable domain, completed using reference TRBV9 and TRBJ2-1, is DSGVTQTPKHLITATGQRVTLRCSPRSGDLSVYWYQQSLDQGLQFLIQYYNGEERAKGNILERFSAQQFPDLHSELNLSSLELGDSALYFCASSVLQGGYNEQFFGPGTRLTVL.

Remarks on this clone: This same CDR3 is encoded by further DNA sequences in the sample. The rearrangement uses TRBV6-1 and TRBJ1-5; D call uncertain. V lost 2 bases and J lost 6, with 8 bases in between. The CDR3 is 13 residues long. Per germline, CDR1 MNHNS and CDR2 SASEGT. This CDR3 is CASSEWDRQPQHF. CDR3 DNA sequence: TGTGCCAGCAGTGAATGGGATCGTCAGCCCCAGCATTTT.

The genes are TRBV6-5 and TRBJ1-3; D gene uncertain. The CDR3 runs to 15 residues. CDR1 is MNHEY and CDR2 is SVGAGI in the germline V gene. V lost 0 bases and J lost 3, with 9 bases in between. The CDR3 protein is CASSYSWAFGNTIYF. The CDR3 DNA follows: TGTGCCAGCAGTTACTCGTGGGCATTTGGAAACACCATATATTTT.

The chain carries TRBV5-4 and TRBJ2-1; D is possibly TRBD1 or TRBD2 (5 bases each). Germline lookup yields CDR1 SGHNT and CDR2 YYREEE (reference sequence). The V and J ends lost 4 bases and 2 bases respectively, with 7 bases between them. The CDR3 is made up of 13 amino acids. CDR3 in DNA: TGTGCCAGCAGCGGGACGACCTACAATGAGCAGTTCTTC. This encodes CASSGTTYNEQFF.

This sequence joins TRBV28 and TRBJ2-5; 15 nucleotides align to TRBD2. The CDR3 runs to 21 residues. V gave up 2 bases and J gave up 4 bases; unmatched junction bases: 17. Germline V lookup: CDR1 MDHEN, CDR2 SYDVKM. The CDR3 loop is CASSLGRTSGRALQVRETQYF. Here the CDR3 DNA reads TGTGCCAGCAGTTTAGGCCGGACTAGCGGGAGGGCCCTCCAGGTGAGAGAGACCCAGTACTTC.

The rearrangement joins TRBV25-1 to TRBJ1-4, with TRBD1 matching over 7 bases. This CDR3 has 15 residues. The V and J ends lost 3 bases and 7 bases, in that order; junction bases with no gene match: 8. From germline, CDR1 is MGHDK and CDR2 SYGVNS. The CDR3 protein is CASSDSTGYREKLFF. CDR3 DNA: TGTGCCAGCAGTGACTCGACAGGGTATCGTGAAAAACTGTTTTTT.

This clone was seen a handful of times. The CDR3 protein is CVRSSSGTSGSNEQFF. The DNA of the CDR3 is TGTGTCAGAAGCTCTTCGGGGACTAGCGGGAGTAATGAGCAGTTCTTC. The chain is built from TRBV7-5 and TRBJ2-1; TRBD2, the D gene given by the table, was not confirmed from the DNA. TRBV7-5 represents a pseudogene. The CDR3 runs to 16 residues.

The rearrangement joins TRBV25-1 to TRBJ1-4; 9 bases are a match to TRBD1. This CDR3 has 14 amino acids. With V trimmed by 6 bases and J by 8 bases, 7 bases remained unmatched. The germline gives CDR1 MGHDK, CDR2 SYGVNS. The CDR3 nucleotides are TGTGCCAGCAGGCGGACAGGGGTTCGGGAAAAACTGTTTTTT. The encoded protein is CASRRTGVREKLFF.

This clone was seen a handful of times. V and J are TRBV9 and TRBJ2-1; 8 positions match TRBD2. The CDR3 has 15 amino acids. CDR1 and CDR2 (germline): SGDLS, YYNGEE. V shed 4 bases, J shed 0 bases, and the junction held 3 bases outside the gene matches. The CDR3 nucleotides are TGTGCCAGCAGCACAAGCGGGAGCTCCTACAATGAGCAGTTCTTC. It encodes CASSTSGSSYNEQFF.

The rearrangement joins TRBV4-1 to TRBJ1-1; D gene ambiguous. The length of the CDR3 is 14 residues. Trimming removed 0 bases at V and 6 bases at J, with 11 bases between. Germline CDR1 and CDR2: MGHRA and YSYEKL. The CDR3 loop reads CASSQEAGIPEAFF. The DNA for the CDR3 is TGCGCCAGCAGCCAAGAGGCGGGGATTCCTGAAGCTTTCTTT.

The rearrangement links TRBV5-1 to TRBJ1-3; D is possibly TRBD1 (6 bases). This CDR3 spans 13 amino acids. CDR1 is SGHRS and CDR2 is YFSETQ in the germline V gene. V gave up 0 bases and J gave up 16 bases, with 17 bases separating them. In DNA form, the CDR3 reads TGCGCCAGCAGCTTGGGCCCCGACAGGCACAAGTATTTT. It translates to CASSLGPDRHKYF.

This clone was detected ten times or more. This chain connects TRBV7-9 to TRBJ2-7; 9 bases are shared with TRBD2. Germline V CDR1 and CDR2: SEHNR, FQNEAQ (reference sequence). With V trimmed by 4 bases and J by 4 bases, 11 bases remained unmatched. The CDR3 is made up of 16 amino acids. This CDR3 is CASSSEPSGMIYEQYF. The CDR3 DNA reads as TGTGCCAGCAGCTCCGAACCTAGCGGGATGATATACGAGCAGTACTTC.

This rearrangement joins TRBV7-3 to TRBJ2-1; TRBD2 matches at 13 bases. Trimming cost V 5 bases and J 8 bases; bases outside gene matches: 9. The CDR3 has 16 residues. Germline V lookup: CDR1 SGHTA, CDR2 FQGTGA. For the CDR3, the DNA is TGTGCCAGCAGCCTAAGGGGACTAGCGGGACGGGATGAGCAGTTCTTC. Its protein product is CASSLRGLAGRDEQFF.

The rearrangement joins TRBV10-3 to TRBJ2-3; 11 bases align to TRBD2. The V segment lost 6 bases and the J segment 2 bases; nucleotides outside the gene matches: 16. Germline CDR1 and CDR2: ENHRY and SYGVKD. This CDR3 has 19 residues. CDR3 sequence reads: CAISPEAGLADANTDTQYF. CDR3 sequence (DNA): TGTGCCATCAGCCCCGAGGCGGGACTAGCGGATGCGAACACAGATACGCAGTATTTT.

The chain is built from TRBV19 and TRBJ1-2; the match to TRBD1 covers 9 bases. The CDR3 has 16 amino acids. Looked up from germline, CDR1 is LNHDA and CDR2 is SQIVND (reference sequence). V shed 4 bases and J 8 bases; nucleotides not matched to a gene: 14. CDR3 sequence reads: CASSRRDRATVDGYTF. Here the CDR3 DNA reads TGTGCCAGTAGTAGAAGGGACAGGGCGACGGTGGACGGCTACACCTTC.

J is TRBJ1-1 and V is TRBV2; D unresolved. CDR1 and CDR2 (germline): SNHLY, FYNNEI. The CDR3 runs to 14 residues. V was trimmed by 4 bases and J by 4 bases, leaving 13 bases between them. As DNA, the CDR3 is TGTGCCAGCAGTGTCCTAGTCGGGAGCACTGAAGCTTTCTTT. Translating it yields CASSVLVGSTEAFF. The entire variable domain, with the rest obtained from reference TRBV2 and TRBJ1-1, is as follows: EPEVTQTPSHQVTQMGQEVILRCVPISNHLYFYWYRQILGQKVEFLVSFYNNEISEKSEIFDDQFSVERPDGSNFTLKIRSTKLEDSAMYFCASSVLVGSTEAFFGQGTRLTVV.

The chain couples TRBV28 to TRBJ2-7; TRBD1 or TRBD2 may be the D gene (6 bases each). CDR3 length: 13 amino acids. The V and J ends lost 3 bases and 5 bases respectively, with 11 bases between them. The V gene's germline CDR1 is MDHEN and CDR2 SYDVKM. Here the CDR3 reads CASSFGGRDEQYF. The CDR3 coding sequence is TGTGCCAGCAGTTTCGGGGGCAGGGACGAGCAGTACTTC.

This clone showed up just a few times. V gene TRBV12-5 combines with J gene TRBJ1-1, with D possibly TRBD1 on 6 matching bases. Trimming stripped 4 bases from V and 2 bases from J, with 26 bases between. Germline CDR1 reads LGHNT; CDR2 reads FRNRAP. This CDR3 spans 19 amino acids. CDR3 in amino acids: CASGSDRFENYWGNTEAFF. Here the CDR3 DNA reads TGTGCTAGTGGTTCTGACAGGTTTGAGAATTATTGGGGAAACACTGAAGCTTTCTTT.